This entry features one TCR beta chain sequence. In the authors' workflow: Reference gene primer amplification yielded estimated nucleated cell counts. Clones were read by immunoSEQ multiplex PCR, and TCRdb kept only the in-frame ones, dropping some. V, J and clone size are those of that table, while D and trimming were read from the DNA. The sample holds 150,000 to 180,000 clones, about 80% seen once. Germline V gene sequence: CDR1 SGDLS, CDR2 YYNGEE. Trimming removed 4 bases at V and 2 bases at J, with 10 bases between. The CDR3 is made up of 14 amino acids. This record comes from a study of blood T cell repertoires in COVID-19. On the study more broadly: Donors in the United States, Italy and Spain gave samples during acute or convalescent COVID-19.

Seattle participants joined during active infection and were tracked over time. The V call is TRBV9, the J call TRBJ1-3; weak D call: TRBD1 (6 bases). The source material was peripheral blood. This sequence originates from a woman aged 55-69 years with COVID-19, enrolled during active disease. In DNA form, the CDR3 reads TGTGCCAGCAGCACCACAGGGACTGGAAACACCATATATTTT. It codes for CASSTTGTGNTIYF.